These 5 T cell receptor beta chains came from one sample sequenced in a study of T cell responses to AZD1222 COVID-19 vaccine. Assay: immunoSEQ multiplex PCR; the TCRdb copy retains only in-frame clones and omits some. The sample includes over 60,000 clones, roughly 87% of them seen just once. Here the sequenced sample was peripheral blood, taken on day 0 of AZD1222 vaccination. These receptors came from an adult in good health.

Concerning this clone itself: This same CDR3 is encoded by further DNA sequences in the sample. The CDR3 sequence is CASSPGGGNQPQHF. The CDR3 DNA reads as TGTGCCAGCAGCCCGGGGGGGGGCAATCAGCCCCAGCATTTT. The chain uses TRBV7-9 and TRBJ1-5; D may be TRBD1 (5 bases). This CDR3 spans 14 amino acids. Trimming stripped 5 bases from V and 2 bases from J, with 10 bases between. CDR1 and CDR2 (germline): SEHNR, FQNEAQ (reference sequence).

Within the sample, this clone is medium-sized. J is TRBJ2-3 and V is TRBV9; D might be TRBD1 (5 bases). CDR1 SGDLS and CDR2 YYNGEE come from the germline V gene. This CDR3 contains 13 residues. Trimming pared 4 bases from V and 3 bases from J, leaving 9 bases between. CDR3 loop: CASSRTWTDTQYF. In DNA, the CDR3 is TGTGCCAGCAGCCGGACATGGACAGATACGCAGTATTTT.

The chain's CDR3 is CASSLEGVDGSPLHF. The CDR3 nucleotides read TGTGCCAGCAGCTTAGAAGGGGTAGATGGTTCACCCCTCCACTTT. The V and J genes are TRBV7-2 and TRBJ1-6, with D perhaps TRBD1 (5 bases). The CDR3 contains 15 residues. Trimming removed 1 base from V and 9 bases from J, with 13 bases in between. Germline CDR1 SGHTA, CDR2 FQGNSA.

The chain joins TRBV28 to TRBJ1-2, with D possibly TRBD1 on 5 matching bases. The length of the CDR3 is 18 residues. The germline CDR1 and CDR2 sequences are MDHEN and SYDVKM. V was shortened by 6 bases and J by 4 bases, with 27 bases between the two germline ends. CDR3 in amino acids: CASSTIEISSGTGYGYTF. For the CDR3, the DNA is TGTGCCAGCAGCACAATCGAAATAAGTTCCGGGACTGGCTATGGCTACACCTTC.

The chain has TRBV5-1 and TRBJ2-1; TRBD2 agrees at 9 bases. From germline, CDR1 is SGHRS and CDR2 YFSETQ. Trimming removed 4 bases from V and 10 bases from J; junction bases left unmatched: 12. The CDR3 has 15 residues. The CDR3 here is CASSDQAGGLGEQFF. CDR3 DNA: TGCGCCAGCAGCGACCAAGCGGGGGGTTTGGGCGAGCAGTTCTTC.